This is a list of T cell receptor beta chains from one sample in a study of T cell responses to AZD1222 COVID-19 vaccine. TCRdb keeps only in-frame clones here, not all; method: immunoSEQ multiplex PCR. The sample has approximately 81,000 clones; 90% to 95% are singletons. The sequences come from peripheral blood, collected on day 0 of MenACWY control vaccination. These receptors came from an adult in good health. CDR3s include the opening cysteine and the closing phenylalanine or tryptophan. D genes are given only for firm matches. Not all rows give a size; the values are once, few, many and, for expanded clones, a class.

CDR3aa: CASRAGVEQFF; CDR3nt: TGTGCCAGCAGGGCAGGGGTTGAGCAGTTCTTC; j_gene: TRBJ2-1; v_gene: TRBV11-1; d_gene: .; abundance: .
CDR3aa: CASSLDSGTFYEQYF; CDR3nt: TGTGCCAGCAGCTTAGATTCGGGAACCTTCTACGAGCAGTACTTC; j_gene: TRBJ2-7; v_gene: TRBV7-2; d_gene: .; abundance: .
CDR3aa: CASSEAAYEQYF; CDR3nt: TGTGCCAGCAGCGAGGCTGCCTACGAGCAGTACTTC; j_gene: TRBJ2-7; v_gene: TRBV6-6; d_gene: .; abundance: .
CDR3aa: CASNVLETDTQYF; CDR3nt: TGTGCCAGCAATGTTCTAGAAACAGATACGCAGTATTTT; j_gene: TRBJ2-3; v_gene: TRBV2; d_gene: .; abundance: few
CDR3aa: CATSDSYEQYF; CDR3nt: TGTGCCACCAGTGACAGCTACGAGCAGTACTTC; j_gene: TRBJ2-7; v_gene: TRBV24-1; d_gene: .; abundance: .
CDR3aa: CASSDRTTGEGEPQHF; CDR3nt: TGCGCCAGCAGTGATCGGACGACCGGGGAAGGGGAGCCCCAGCATTTT; j_gene: TRBJ1-5; v_gene: TRBV23-1; d_gene: .; abundance: .
CDR3aa: CASSLGTSRQETQYF; CDR3nt: TGCGCCAGCAGCTTAGGGACCTCCCGCCAAGAGACCCAGTACTTC; j_gene: TRBJ2-5; v_gene: TRBV5-1; d_gene: .; abundance: few
CDR3aa: CASRGLAGVNEQFF; CDR3nt: TGTGCCAGCAGGGGACTAGCGGGAGTGAATGAGCAGTTCTTC; j_gene: TRBJ2-1; v_gene: TRBV6-6; d_gene: TRBD2; abundance: once
CDR3aa: CASSRDFSSYGYTF; CDR3nt: TGTGCCAGCAGTCGGGACTTCTCGAGCTATGGCTACACCTTC; j_gene: TRBJ1-2; v_gene: TRBV6-5; d_gene: .; abundance: .
CDR3aa: CASSSLGGTHPDTQYF; CDR3nt: TGTGCCAGCAGCTCCCTGGGGGGAACCCACCCAGATACGCAGTATTTT; j_gene: TRBJ2-3; v_gene: TRBV13; d_gene: .; abundance: .
CDR3aa: CASSLAPGGQGNTIYF; CDR3nt: TGTGCCAGCAGCTTAGCCCCGGGGGGGCAAGGAAACACCATATATTTT; j_gene: TRBJ1-3; v_gene: TRBV7-8; d_gene: .; abundance: .
CDR3aa: CASSVEPGPGLNNEQFF; CDR3nt: TGTGCCAGCAGCGTCGAGCCCGGTCCGGGACTCAACAATGAGCAGTTCTTC; j_gene: TRBJ2-1; v_gene: TRBV9; d_gene: .; abundance: .
CDR3aa: CASSLDTGELFF; CDR3nt: TGTGCCAGCAGCTTAGACACCGGGGAGCTGTTTTTT; j_gene: TRBJ2-2; v_gene: TRBV11-2; d_gene: .; abundance: .
CDR3aa: CASSYSDRDTEAFF; CDR3nt: TGTGCCAGCAGTTACTCGGACAGGGACACTGAAGCTTTCTTT; j_gene: TRBJ1-1; v_gene: TRBV6-6; d_gene: TRBD1; abundance: once
CDR3aa: CASSLPPGLAGGGETQYF; CDR3nt: TGTGCCAGCAGCCTCCCACCGGGACTAGCGGGAGGGGGTGAGACCCAGTACTTC; j_gene: TRBJ2-5; v_gene: TRBV7-2; d_gene: TRBD2; abundance: .
CDR3aa: CASSPATGQETQYF; CDR3nt: TGTGCCAGCTCCCCCGCGACGGGCCAAGAGACCCAGTACTTC; j_gene: TRBJ2-5; v_gene: TRBV18; d_gene: .; abundance: .
CDR3aa: CASSFPQIGIDEQYF; CDR3nt: TGTGCCAGCAGTTTCCCTCAAATCGGGATCGACGAGCAGTACTTC; j_gene: TRBJ2-7; v_gene: TRBV28; d_gene: .; abundance: .
CDR3aa: CASSYITGNQPQHF; CDR3nt: TGTGCCAGTAGTTATATAACGGGGAATCAGCCCCAGCATTTT; j_gene: TRBJ1-5; v_gene: TRBV19; d_gene: .; abundance: .
CDR3aa: CAVTRAGTGNEKLFF; CDR3nt: TGTGCCGTGACACGAGCCGGGACAGGAAATGAAAAACTGTTTTTT; j_gene: TRBJ1-4; v_gene: TRBV6-5; d_gene: TRBD1; abundance: .
CDR3aa: CASSLDFYGYTF; CDR3nt: TGCGCCAGCAGCTTGGATTTCTATGGCTACACCTTC; j_gene: TRBJ1-2; v_gene: TRBV5-1; d_gene: .; abundance: .
CDR3aa: CASSVLGGNTEAFF; CDR3nt: TGTGCCAGCAGCGTTCTTGGGGGGAACACTGAAGCTTTCTTT; j_gene: TRBJ1-1; v_gene: TRBV9; d_gene: .; abundance: .
CDR3aa: CASSRDSYEQYF; CDR3nt: TGTGCCAGCTCAAGGGACTCCTACGAGCAGTACTTC; j_gene: TRBJ2-7; v_gene: TRBV18; d_gene: .; abundance: few
CDR3aa: CASSLYSGAASGNTIYF; CDR3nt: TGTGCCAGCAGCTTGTATTCAGGGGCAGCTTCTGGAAACACCATATATTTT; j_gene: TRBJ1-3; v_gene: TRBV5-8; d_gene: .; abundance: .
CDR3aa: CASSFGLAEGPYEQYF; CDR3nt: TGTGCCAGCAGTTTTGGACTAGCGGAGGGGCCCTACGAGCAGTACTTC; j_gene: TRBJ2-7; v_gene: TRBV27; d_gene: TRBD2; abundance: .
CDR3aa: CAWSSLDSGRQGQFF; CDR3nt: TGTGCCTGGAGCAGCCTAGACAGTGGGCGACAGGGGCAGTTCTTC; j_gene: TRBJ2-1; v_gene: TRBV30; d_gene: TRBD1; abundance: .
CDR3aa: CASSRRMYGNTIYF; CDR3nt: TGTGCCAGCAGCCGGCGAATGTACGGAAACACCATATATTTT; j_gene: TRBJ1-3; v_gene: TRBV7-2; d_gene: .; abundance: .
CDR3aa: CASRMGVQGGYTF; CDR3nt: TGTGCCAGTAGGATGGGCGTACAGGGTGGCTACACCTTC; j_gene: TRBJ1-2; v_gene: TRBV19; d_gene: .; abundance: few
CDR3aa: CASSLQGDRDEQYF; CDR3nt: TGCGCCAGCAGCTTACAGGGGGATCGGGACGAGCAGTACTTC; j_gene: TRBJ2-7; v_gene: TRBV5-1; d_gene: TRBD1; abundance: .
CDR3aa: CASSLEGATEAFF; CDR3nt: TGTGCCAGCAGCTTAGAGGGGGCCACTGAAGCTTTCTTT; j_gene: TRBJ1-1; v_gene: TRBV7-9; d_gene: TRBD1; abundance: .
CDR3aa: CASSQSQGGEKLFF; CDR3nt: TGCGCCAGCAGCCAGAGCCAGGGAGGCGAAAAACTGTTTTTT; j_gene: TRBJ1-4; v_gene: TRBV4-1; d_gene: .; abundance: .
CDR3aa: CASSLGQNHEAFF; CDR3nt: TGTGCCAGCAGCTTAGGACAGAACCACGAAGCTTTCTTT; j_gene: TRBJ1-1; v_gene: TRBV7-9; d_gene: .; abundance: .
CDR3aa: CASSRMTGGETQYF; CDR3nt: TGTGCCAGCAGTCGAATGACAGGTGGGGAGACCCAGTACTTC; j_gene: TRBJ2-5; v_gene: TRBV2; d_gene: .; abundance: .
CDR3aa: CASSLLGQGNTIYF; CDR3nt: TGTGCCAGCAGCTTACTAGGACAGGGAAACACCATATATTTT; j_gene: TRBJ1-3; v_gene: TRBV7-8; d_gene: .; abundance: .
CDR3aa: CATSRGDTNTEAFF; CDR3nt: TGTGCCACCAGCAGAGGAGACACGAACACTGAAGCTTTCTTT; j_gene: TRBJ1-1; v_gene: TRBV15; d_gene: .; abundance: .
CDR3aa: CASATLTVSTDTQYF; CDR3nt: TGTGCCAGCGCGACCCTGACAGTGTCCACAGATACGCAGTATTTT; j_gene: TRBJ2-3; v_gene: TRBV7-2; d_gene: .; abundance: .
CDR3aa: CASIRTGSADTQYF; CDR3nt: TGTGCCAGCATAAGGACAGGGAGTGCAGATACGCAGTATTTT; j_gene: TRBJ2-3; v_gene: TRBV27; d_gene: TRBD1; abundance: .
CDR3aa: CSVEGVISYNEQFF; CDR3nt: TGCAGCGTTGAAGGGGTGATCTCCTACAATGAGCAGTTCTTC; j_gene: TRBJ2-1; v_gene: TRBV29-1; d_gene: .; abundance: once
CDR3aa: CASRTPGQQFF; CDR3nt: TGTGCCAGCAGGACCCCCGGCCAGCAGTTCTTC; j_gene: TRBJ2-1; v_gene: TRBV6-5; d_gene: .; abundance: .
CDR3aa: CASSLGQGKTEAFF; CDR3nt: TGTGCCAGCAGCTTAGGACAGGGGAAGACTGAAGCTTTCTTT; j_gene: TRBJ1-1; v_gene: TRBV7-8; d_gene: TRBD1; abundance: .
CDR3aa: CASSSGTGATEAFF; CDR3nt: TGCGCCAGCAGCTCGGGGACAGGGGCCACTGAAGCTTTCTTT; j_gene: TRBJ1-1; v_gene: TRBV5-1; d_gene: TRBD1; abundance: once
CDR3aa: CASSSKSETKNIQYF; CDR3nt: TGTGCCAGCTCAAGCAAGAGCGAAACCAAAAACATTCAGTACTTC; j_gene: TRBJ2-4; v_gene: TRBV18; d_gene: .; abundance: .
CDR3aa: CASSLTLLVGGNEKLFF; CDR3nt: TGTGCCAGCAGCCTAACATTACTTGTTGGGGGTAATGAAAAACTGTTTTTT; j_gene: TRBJ1-4; v_gene: TRBV7-2; d_gene: .; abundance: .
CDR3aa: CASRGTSGQPQHF; CDR3nt: TGTGCCAGTAGGGGGACTTCGGGTCAGCCCCAGCATTTT; j_gene: TRBJ1-5; v_gene: TRBV19; d_gene: .; abundance: .
CDR3aa: CASSSGPNEQFF; CDR3nt: TGCGCCAGCAGCTCCGGACCGAATGAGCAGTTCTTC; j_gene: TRBJ2-1; v_gene: TRBV10-1; d_gene: .; abundance: .
CDR3aa: CASSQGPGIGQETQYF; CDR3nt: TGCGCCAGCAGCCAAGGGCCCGGTATAGGGCAAGAGACCCAGTACTTC; j_gene: TRBJ2-5; v_gene: TRBV4-1; d_gene: .; abundance: .
CDR3aa: CSVSEGQYNEQFF; CDR3nt: TGCAGCGTTTCGGAGGGACAATACAATGAGCAGTTCTTC; j_gene: TRBJ2-1; v_gene: TRBV29-1; d_gene: .; abundance: .
CDR3aa: CASSLAGSGVYNEQFF; CDR3nt: TGTGCCAGCAGCTTAGCGGGTAGCGGGGTTTACAATGAGCAGTTCTTC; j_gene: TRBJ2-1; v_gene: TRBV7-2; d_gene: TRBD2; abundance: .
CDR3aa: CSVEDLLDEQYF; CDR3nt: TGCAGCGTTGAAGATCTCCTGGACGAGCAGTACTTC; j_gene: TRBJ2-7; v_gene: TRBV29-1; d_gene: .; abundance: .
CDR3aa: CASSPPGTEYNEQFF; CDR3nt: TGTGCCAGCTCACCACCGGGGACAGAGTACAATGAGCAGTTCTTC; j_gene: TRBJ2-1; v_gene: TRBV18; d_gene: TRBD1; abundance: .
CDR3aa: CASSQDLDGSYNSPLHF; CDR3nt: TGTGCCAGCAGCCAAGATCTCGATGGATCCTATAATTCACCCCTCCACTTT; j_gene: TRBJ1-6; v_gene: TRBV3-1/TRBV3-2; d_gene: .; abundance: once
CDR3aa: CASIKRQGPDTEAFF; CDR3nt: TGTGCCAGTATAAAAAGACAGGGGCCGGACACTGAAGCTTTCTTT; j_gene: TRBJ1-1; v_gene: TRBV19; d_gene: TRBD1; abundance: .
CDR3aa: CASKNHSYEQYF; CDR3nt: TGTGCCAGTAAGAATCACTCCTACGAGCAGTACTTC; j_gene: TRBJ2-7; v_gene: TRBV19; d_gene: .; abundance: .
CDR3aa: CASSRVKNQPQHF; CDR3nt: TGTGCCAGCAGCAGGGTTAAAAATCAGCCCCAGCATTTT; j_gene: TRBJ1-5; v_gene: TRBV28; d_gene: .; abundance: .
CDR3aa: CASSETRATNEKLFF; CDR3nt: TGTGCCAGCAGCGAGACACGGGCCACTAATGAAAAACTGTTTTTT; j_gene: TRBJ1-4; v_gene: TRBV7-9; d_gene: .; abundance: .
CDR3aa: CASSRGSGTYF; CDR3nt: TGTGCCAGCAGCCGGGGCTCCGGAACGTACTTC; j_gene: TRBJ2-7; v_gene: TRBV27; d_gene: .; abundance: .
CDR3aa: CASSRGGDRGTIYF; CDR3nt: TGTGCCAGCAGCCGAGGGGGGGATAGAGGCACCATATATTTT; j_gene: TRBJ1-3; v_gene: TRBV25-1; d_gene: .; abundance: .
CDR3aa: CASSPGHGVSGTLAPGYTF; CDR3nt: TGTGCCAGCTCTCCAGGACATGGGGTTTCCGGGACCCTAGCGCCTGGCTACACCTTC; j_gene: TRBJ1-2; v_gene: TRBV18; d_gene: .; abundance: .
CDR3aa: CASSPRTGRDTEAFF; CDR3nt: TGTGCCAGCAGTCCCCGGACGGGAAGAGACACTGAAGCTTTCTTT; j_gene: TRBJ1-1; v_gene: TRBV27; d_gene: .; abundance: .
CDR3aa: CASRRTSGRLSETDTQYF; CDR3nt: TGTGCCAGTCGACGGACTAGCGGGAGGTTATCTGAAACAGATACGCAGTATTTT; j_gene: TRBJ2-3; v_gene: TRBV2; d_gene: TRBD2; abundance: .